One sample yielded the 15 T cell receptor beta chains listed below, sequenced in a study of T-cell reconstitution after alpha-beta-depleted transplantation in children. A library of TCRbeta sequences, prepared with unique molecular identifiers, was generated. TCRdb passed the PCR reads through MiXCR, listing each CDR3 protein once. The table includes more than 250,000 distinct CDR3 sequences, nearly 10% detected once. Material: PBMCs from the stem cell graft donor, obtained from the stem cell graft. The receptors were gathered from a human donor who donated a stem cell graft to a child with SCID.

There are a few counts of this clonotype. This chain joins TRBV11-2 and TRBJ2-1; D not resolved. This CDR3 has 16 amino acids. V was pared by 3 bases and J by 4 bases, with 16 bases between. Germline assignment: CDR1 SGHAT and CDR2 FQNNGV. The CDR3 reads CASSFFGISFYNEQFF. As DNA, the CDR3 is TGTGCCAGCAGCTTCTTTGGGATAAGCTTTTACAATGAGCAGTTCTTC.

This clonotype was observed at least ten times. CDR3 amino acids: CASSTGSSGYTF. DNA of the CDR3: TGTGCCAGCAGTACAGGGAGTAGCGGCTACACCTTC. The V gene is TRBV25-1, the J gene TRBJ1-2; TRBD1 might be the D (6 bases). Germline values: CDR1 MGHDK, CDR2 SYGVNS. CDR3 size: 12 residues. V dropped 5 bases and J dropped 8 bases, with 12 bases sitting between them.

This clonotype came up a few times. CDR3 residues: CASRFLGYETQYF. The CDR3 DNA reads TGCGCCAGCAGGTTCTTGGGTTACGAGACCCAGTACTTC. The genes are TRBV5-1 and TRBJ2-5; D remains unclear. This CDR3 contains 13 residues. Germline-derived CDR1 and CDR2 are SGHRS and YFSETQ. V was shortened by 5 bases and J by 5 bases, with 13 bases between the two germline ends.

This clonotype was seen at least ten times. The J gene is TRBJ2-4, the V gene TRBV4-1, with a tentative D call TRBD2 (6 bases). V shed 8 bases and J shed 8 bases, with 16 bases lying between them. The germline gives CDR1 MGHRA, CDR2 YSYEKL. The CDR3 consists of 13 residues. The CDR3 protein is CASPDGGKDIQYF. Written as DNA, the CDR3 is TGCGCCAGCCCTGACGGCGGGAAGGACATTCAGTACTTC.

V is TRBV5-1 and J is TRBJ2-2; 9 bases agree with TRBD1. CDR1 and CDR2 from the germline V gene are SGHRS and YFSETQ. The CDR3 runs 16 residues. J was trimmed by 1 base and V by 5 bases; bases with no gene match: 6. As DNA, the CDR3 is TGCGCCAGCAGGTCTCCGGGACAGGGGAACACCGGGGAGCTGTTTTTT. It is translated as CASRSPGQGNTGELFF.

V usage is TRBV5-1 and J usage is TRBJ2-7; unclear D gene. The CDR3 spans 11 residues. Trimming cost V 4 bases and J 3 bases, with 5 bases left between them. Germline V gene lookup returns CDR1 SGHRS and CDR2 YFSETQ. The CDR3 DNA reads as TGCGCCAGCAGCGGGGACTACGAGCAGTACTTC. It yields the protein CASSGDYEQYF.

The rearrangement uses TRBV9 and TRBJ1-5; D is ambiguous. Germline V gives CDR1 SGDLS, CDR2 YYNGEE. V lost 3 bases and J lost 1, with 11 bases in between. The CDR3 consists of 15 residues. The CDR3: CASSEDDWSNQPQHF. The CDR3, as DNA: TGTGCCAGCAGCGAGGACGATTGGAGCAATCAGCCCCAGCATTTT.

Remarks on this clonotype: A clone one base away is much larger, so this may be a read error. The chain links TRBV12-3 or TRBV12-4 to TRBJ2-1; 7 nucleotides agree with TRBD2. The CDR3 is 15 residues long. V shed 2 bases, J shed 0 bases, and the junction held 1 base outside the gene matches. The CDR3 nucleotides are TGTGCCAGCAGTTTACGGGGGGACTCCTACAATGAGCAGTTCTTC. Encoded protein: CASSLRGDSYNEQFF.

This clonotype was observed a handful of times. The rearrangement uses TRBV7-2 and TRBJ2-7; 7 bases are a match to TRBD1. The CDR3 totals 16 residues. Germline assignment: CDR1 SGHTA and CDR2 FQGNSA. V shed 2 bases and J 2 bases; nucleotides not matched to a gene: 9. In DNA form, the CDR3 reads TGTGCCAGCAGCTTACCCGACAGGGTAAAGACCTACGAGCAGTACTTC. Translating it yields CASSLPDRVKTYEQYF. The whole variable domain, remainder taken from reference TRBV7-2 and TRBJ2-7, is GAGVSQSPSNKVTEKGKDVELRCDPISGHTALYWYRQSLGQGLEFLIYFQGNSAPDKSGLPSDRFSAERTGGSVSTLTIQRTQQEDSAVYLCASSLPDRVKTYEQYFGPGTRLTVT.

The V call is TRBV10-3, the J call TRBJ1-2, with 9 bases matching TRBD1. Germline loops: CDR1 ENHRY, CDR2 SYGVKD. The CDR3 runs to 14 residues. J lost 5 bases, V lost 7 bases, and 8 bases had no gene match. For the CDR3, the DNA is TGTGCCATCACCCGGGGACAGGGAGGATATGGCTACACCTTC. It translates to CAITRGQGGYGYTF.

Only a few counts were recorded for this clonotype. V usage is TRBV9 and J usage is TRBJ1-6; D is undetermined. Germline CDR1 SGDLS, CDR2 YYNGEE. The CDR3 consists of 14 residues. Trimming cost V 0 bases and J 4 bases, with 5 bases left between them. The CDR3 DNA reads TGTGCCAGCAGCGTAGGGCAGTATAATTCACCCCTCCACTTT. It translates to CASSVGQYNSPLHF.

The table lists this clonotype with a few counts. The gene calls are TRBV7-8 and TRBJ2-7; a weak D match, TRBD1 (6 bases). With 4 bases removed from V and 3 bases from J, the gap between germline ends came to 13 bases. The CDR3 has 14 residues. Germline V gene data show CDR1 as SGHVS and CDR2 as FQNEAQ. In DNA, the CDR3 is TGTGCCAGCAGCTCGCCGGGACAAATCTACGAGCAGTACTTC. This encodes CASSSPGQIYEQYF.

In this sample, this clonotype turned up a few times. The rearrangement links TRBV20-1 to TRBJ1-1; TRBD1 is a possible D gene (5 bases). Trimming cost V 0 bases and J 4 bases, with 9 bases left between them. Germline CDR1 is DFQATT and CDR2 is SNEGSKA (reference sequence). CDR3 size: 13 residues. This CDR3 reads CSARDRGSTEAFF. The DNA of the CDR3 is TGCAGTGCTAGAGATCGGGGCTCCACTGAAGCTTTCTTT.

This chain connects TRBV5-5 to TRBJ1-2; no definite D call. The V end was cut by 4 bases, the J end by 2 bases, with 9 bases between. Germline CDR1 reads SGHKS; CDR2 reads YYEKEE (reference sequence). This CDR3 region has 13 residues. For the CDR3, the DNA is TGTGCCAGCAGCGGAGGGATGAACTATGGCTACACCTTC. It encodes CASSGGMNYGYTF.

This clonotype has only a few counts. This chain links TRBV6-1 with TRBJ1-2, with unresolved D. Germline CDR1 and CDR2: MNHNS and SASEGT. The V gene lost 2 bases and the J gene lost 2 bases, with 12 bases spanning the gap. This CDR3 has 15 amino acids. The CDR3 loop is CASSETPGLNYGYTF. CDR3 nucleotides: TGTGCCAGCAGTGAAACGCCGGGATTAAACTATGGCTACACCTTC.